This T cell receptor (beta chain) was captured in a study of post-analysis software for immune sequencing data. The overall study: Several disease courses (relapsing-remitting, secondary progressive and progressive-relapsing) of multiple sclerosis were included.

This clonotype has just a few counts. Its antigen is currently unknown. This CDR3 is 15 amino acids long. Germline loops: CDR1 MGHDK, CDR2 SYGVNS. V lost 1 base to trimming and J lost 0 bases, with 7 bases between them. General study findings and limits: Relative to controls, patients had a few TRBV segments at higher frequency, with TRBV5-6, TRBV5-1 and TRBV20-1 among these. With F measure, samples from one preparation batch clustered together strongly. Comparison with controls showed significantly lower normalized Chao1 diversity in multiple sclerosis patients.

Prepared libraries of TCR beta cDNA carried unique molecular identifiers. Starting from around 0.96 to 9.9 million T cells, the study yielded about 500,000 cDNA molecules. TCRdb analysed the PCR reads with MiXCR anew, one entry per CDR3 protein. The sample contains about 820,000 distinct CDR3 sequences, approximately 53% of which appear only once. The source material was blood. The origin of this receptor is a girl aged 5-17 years with multiple sclerosis. The chain uses TRBV25-1 and TRBJ2-4; a weak D match, TRBD2 (5 bases). The CDR3 sequence: CASSESGLAKNIQYF. The CDR3 nucleotides read TGTGCCAGCAGTGAATCAGGACTAGCCAAAAACATTCAGTACTTC.